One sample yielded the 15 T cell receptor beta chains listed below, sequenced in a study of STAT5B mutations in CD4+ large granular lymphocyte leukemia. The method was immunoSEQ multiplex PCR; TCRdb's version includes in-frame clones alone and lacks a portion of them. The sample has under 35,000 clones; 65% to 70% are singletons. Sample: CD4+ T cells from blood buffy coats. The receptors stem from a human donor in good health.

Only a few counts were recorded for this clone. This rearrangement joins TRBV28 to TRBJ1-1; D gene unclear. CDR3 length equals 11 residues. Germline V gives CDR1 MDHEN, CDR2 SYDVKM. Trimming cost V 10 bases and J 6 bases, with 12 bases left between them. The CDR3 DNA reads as TGTGCCACCCTAGAAGGGTCTGAAGCTTTCTTT. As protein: CATLEGSEAFF. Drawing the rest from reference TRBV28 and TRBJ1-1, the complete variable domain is DVKVTQSSRYLVKRTGEKVFLECVQDMDHENMFWYRQDPGLGLRLIYFSYDVKMKEKGDIPEGYSVSREKKERFSLILESASTNQTSMYLCATLEGSEAFFGQGTRLTVV.

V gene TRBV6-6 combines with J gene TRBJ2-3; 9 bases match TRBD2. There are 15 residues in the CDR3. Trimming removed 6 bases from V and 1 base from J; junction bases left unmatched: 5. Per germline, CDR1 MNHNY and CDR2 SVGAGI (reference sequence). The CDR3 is CASSVAGEGTDTQYF. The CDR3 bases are TGTGCCAGCAGCGTAGCGGGGGAGGGCACAGATACGCAGTATTTT.

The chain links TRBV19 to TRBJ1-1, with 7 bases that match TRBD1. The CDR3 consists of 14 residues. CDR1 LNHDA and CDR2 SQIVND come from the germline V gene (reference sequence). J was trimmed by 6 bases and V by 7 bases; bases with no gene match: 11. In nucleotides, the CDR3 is TGTGCCAGTACCCTATTTTCCGGGACAGCTGAAGCTTTCTTT. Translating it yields CASTLFSGTAEAFF.

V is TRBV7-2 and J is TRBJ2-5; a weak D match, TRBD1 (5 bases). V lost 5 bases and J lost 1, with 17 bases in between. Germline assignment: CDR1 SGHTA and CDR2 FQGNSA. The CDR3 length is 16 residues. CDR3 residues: CASSIGAQGPQETQYF. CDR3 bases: TGTGCCAGCAGCATAGGTGCCCAGGGCCCCCAAGAGACCCAGTACTTC. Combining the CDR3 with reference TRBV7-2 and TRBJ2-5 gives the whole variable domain GAGVSQSPSNKVTEKGKDVELRCDPISGHTALYWYRQSLGQGLEFLIYFQGNSAPDKSGLPSDRFSAERTGGSVSTLTIQRTQQEDSAVYLCASSIGAQGPQETQYFGPGTRLLVL.

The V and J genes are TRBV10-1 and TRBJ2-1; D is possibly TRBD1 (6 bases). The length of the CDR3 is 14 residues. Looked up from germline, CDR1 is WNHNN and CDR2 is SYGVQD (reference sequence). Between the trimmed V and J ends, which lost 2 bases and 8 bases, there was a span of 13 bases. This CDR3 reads CASSEDRTVDEQFF. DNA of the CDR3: TGCGCCAGCAGTGAGGACAGGACTGTCGATGAGCAGTTCTTC.

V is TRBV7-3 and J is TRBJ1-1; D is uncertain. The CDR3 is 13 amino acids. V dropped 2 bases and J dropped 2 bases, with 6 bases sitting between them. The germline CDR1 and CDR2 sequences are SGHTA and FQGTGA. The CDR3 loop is CASSLGQNTEAFF. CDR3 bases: TGTGCCAGCAGCTTAGGCCAAAACACTGAAGCTTTCTTT.

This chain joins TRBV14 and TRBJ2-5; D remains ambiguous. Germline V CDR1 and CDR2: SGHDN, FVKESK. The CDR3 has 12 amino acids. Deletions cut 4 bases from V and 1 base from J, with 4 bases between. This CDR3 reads CASSRPQETQYF. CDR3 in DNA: TGTGCCAGCAGCCGCCCCCAAGAGACCCAGTACTTC. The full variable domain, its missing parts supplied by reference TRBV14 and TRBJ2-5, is EAGVTQFPSHSVIEKGQTVTLRCDPISGHDNLYWYRRVMGKEIKFLLHFVKESKQDESGMPNNRFLAERTGGTYSTLKVQPAELEDSGVYFCASSRPQETQYFGPGTRLLVL.

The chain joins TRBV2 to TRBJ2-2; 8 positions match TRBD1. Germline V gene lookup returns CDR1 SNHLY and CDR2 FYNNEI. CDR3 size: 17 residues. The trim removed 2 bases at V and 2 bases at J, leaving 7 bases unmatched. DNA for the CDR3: TGTGCCAGCAGTGAAATCGGCCAGGGGGCAAACACCGGGGAGCTGTTTTTT. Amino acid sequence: CASSEIGQGANTGELFF. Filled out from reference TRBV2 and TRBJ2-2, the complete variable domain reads EPEVTQTPSHQVTQMGQEVILRCVPISNHLYFYWYRQILGQKVEFLVSFYNNEISEKSEIFDDQFSVERPDGSNFTLKIRSTKLEDSAMYFCASSEIGQGANTGELFFGEGSRLTVL.

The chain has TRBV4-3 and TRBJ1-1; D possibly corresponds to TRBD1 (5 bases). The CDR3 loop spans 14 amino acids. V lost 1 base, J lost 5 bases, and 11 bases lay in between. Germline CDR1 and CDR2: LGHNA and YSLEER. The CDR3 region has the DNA TGCGCCAGCAGCCAAGTATTGAGGGGTACTGAAGCTTTCTTT. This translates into CASSQVLRGTEAFF.

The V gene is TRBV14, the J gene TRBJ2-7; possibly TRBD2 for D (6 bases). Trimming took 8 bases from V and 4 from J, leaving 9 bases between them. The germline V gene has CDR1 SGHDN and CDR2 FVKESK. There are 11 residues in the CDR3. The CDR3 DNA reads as TGTGCCAGCGGGAGGAGGTACGAGCAGTACTTC. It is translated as CASGRRYEQYF.

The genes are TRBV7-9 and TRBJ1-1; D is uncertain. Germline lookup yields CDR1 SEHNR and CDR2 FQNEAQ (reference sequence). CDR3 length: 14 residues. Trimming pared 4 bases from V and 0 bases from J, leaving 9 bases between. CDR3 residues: CASSSFSMNTEAFF. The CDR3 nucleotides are TGTGCCAGCAGCTCGTTTAGCATGAACACTGAAGCTTTCTTT.

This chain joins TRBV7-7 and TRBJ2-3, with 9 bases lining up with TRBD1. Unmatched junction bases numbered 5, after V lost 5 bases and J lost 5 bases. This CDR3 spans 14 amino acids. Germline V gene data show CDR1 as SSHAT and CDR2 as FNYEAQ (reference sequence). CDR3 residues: CASSPGQGRDTQYF. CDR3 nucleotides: TGTGCCAGCAGCCCGGGACAGGGTAGAGATACGCAGTATTTT.

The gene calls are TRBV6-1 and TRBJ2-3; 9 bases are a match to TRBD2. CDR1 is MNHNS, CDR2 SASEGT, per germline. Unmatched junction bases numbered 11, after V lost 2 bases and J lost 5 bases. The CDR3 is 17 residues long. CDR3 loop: CASSELSGGPPRDTQYF. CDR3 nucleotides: TGTGCCAGCAGTGAACTGAGCGGGGGGCCTCCCAGAGATACGCAGTATTTT.

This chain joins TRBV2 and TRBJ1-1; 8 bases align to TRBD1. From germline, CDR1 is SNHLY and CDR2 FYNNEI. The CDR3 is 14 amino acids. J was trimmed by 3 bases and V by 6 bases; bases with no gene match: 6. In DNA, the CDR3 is TGTGCCAGCAGGCAGGGGGCCGGGGACACTGAAGCTTTCTTT. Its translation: CASRQGAGDTEAFF.

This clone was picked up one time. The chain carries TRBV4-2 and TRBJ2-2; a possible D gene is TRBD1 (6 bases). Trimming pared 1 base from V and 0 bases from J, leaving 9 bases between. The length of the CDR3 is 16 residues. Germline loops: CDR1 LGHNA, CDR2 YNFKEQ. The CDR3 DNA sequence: TGTGCCAGCAGCCAAGTCACAGGGTCGAACACCGGGGAGCTGTTTTTT. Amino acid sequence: CASSQVTGSNTGELFF.